This TCR beta chain was captured in a study of T cells in Graves' hyperthyroidism and ophthalmopathy. Germline lookup yields CDR1 ENHRY and CDR2 SYGVKD. The CDR3 is 15 amino acids. Using RNA transcripts as the source, TCR beta CDR3 regions were amplified. HTBI primers were employed in a first-round RT-PCR of the TCR CDR3. TCRdb re-called the multiplex PCR reads with MiXCR, one entry per CDR3 protein. This table holds some 510,000 distinct CDR3 sequences, 35% to 55% found once. Pregnant or lactating patients were excluded, as were those with uncontrolled infection or other autoimmune disease. Study-level results: Among thyroid clonotypes expanded above 0.001, most also appeared in blood. It was a median roughly 6.5 months before onset that the model predicted ophthalmopathy.

On this clonotype itself: What it recognizes is unknown. At one end the junction does not follow the germline gene, possibly because of a read error.

This chain joins TRBV10-3 and TRBJ1-2, with 8 bases identical to TRBD1. Sequencing input: peripheral blood or thyroid tissue (not recorded which). The source is a woman younger than 35 with Graves' hyperthyroidism. The CDR3 here is CASSGGQGINYGYTF. The CDR3 DNA follows: TGTGCCAGCAGTGGCGGACAGGGTATTAACTATGGCTACACCTTC.